These T cell receptor beta chains were read from a single sample in a study of OX40 agonist ivuxolimab in advanced cancers. Sequencing was performed with immunoSEQ multiplex PCR; in TCRdb, only in-frame clones are kept and a portion is missing. The repertoire has about 26,000 clones, almost 90% of them found once; the top ten carry 20% to 25%. The sequencing here drew on CD4+ or CD8+ T cells sorted from blood, taken in a trial of the OX40 agonist ivuxolimab. Receptors were obtained from an adult with an advanced solid tumor such as melanoma, head and neck, liver or kidney cancer. Each CDR3 is given with its conserved first and last residue. The D gene is left open where the match is weak. Rows give clone size only sometimes, using once, few, many, or a class for an expanded clone.

>.|TRBV9|TRBJ2-1|.
TGTGCCAGCAGCGTCGAAGAGGCGGCGAAGCAGTTCTTC
CASSVEEAAKQFF
>.|TRBV6-1|TRBJ2-7|TRBD2
TGTGCCAGCAGTGAATTAGCGGGGAAATCCTACGAGCAGTACTTC
CASSELAGKSYEQYF
>.|TRBV5-1|TRBJ2-7|TRBD2
TGCGCCAGCACCCTAGCGGGCGGATACGCCGAGCAGTACTTC
CASTLAGGYAEQYF
>.|TRBV21-1|TRBJ1-6|.
TGTGCCAGCACTTCATTTATCCAGGCTACCTATAATTCACCCCTCCACTTT
CASTSFIQATYNSPLHF
>few|TRBV25-1|TRBJ2-7|.
TGTGCCAGCAGTGACGGTTGGTACGAGCAGTACTTC
CASSDGWYEQYF
>.|TRBV7-3|TRBJ2-3|TRBD2
TGTGCCAGCAGCTTAGCGGGGGGGAACCCAGATACGCAGTATTTT
CASSLAGGNPDTQYF
>few|TRBV30|TRBJ2-7|TRBD2
TGTGCCTGGAGTCCAAGGGGACTAGCGGTTCACGAGCAGTACTTC
CAWSPRGLAVHEQYF
>medium-sized|TRBV4-3|TRBJ2-7|.
TGCGCCAGCAGCCAAGAACGCAGCGACCTTCCCTACGAGCAGTACTTC
CASSQERSDLPYEQYF
>.|TRBV7-6|TRBJ2-7|TRBD2
TGTGCCAGCAGCCCCAGGGACTACTCCTACGAGCAGTACTTC
CASSPRDYSYEQYF
>.|TRBV27|TRBJ1-2|TRBD1
TGTGCCAGCAGTTCCTTATTGGACAGGGGTTATGGCTACACCTTC
CASSSLLDRGYGYTF
>.|TRBV2|TRBJ1-1|.
TGTGCCAGCAGTGAACTTCAGGGACTGAACACTGAAGCTTTCTTT
CASSELQGLNTEAFF
>.|TRBV27|TRBJ2-3|.
TGTGCCAGCAGTTATTCTGGGGGAGCAACAGATACGCAGTATTTT
CASSYSGGATDTQYF
>once|TRBV7-9|TRBJ1-1|.
TGTGCCAGCAGTTTTTCAGGGTATGAAGCTTTCTTT
CASSFSGYEAFF
>.|TRBV2|TRBJ2-1|TRBD2
TGTGCCAGCAACGCCCCGGGACTAGGGGTATCGGAGCAGTTCTTC
CASNAPGLGVSEQFF
>once|TRBV15|TRBJ2-1|.
TGTGCCACCAGCACGAACGGCGGTCTTCTCAATGAGCAGTTCTTC
CATSTNGGLLNEQFF
>.|TRBV5-6|TRBJ1-4|TRBD1
TGTGCCAGCAGCCTCAAAGGACAGGGTTTGGTCGAAAAACTGTTTTTT
CASSLKGQGLVEKLFF
>.|TRBV7-3|TRBJ2-1|.
TGTGCCAGCAGCTTTGAGGGCTACAATGAGCAGTTCTTC
CASSFEGYNEQFF
>.|TRBV11-2|TRBJ2-7|.
TGTGCCAGCAGCTTTCCCCGGGGAGACTACGAGCAGTACTTC
CASSFPRGDYEQYF
>.|TRBV28|TRBJ2-7|.
TGTGCCAGCAGTTTTGGGACCAGCTCCTACGAGCAGTACTTC
CASSFGTSSYEQYF
>.|TRBV19|TRBJ1-5|TRBD1
TGTGCCAGCTCGACAGGGGGTCAGCCCCAGCATTTT
CASSTGGQPQHF
>.|TRBV28|TRBJ2-7|.
TGTGCCAGCAGTTTAGTCCGTGTGGTGGGACGGGCAGTTCCCTACGAGCAGTACTTC
CASSLVRVVGRAVPYEQYF
>.|TRBV7-9|TRBJ1-5|.
TGTGCCAGCAGCTTGAACAATCAGCCCCAGCATTTT
CASSLNNQPQHF
>.|TRBV5-6|TRBJ2-1|.
TGTGCCAGCAGCTTGGGGGGCGGGATCTCGTCCTACAATGAGCAGTTCTTC
CASSLGGGISSYNEQFF
>.|TRBV7-9|TRBJ2-2|TRBD2
TGTGCCAGCAGCTCAACGTCGGGACTAACGAACACCGGGGAGCTGTTTTTT
CASSSTSGLTNTGELFF
>.|TRBV5-4|TRBJ2-1|TRBD2
TGTGCCAGCAGCAGTCAGCGGGGGCCCTACAATGAGCAGTTCTTC
CASSSQRGPYNEQFF
>.|TRBV7-9|TRBJ1-6|.
TGTGCCAGCAGCTCCCCGGGGCCGACTAATTCACCCCTCCACTTT
CASSSPGPTNSPLHF
>.|TRBV28|TRBJ2-5|TRBD2
TGTGCCAGCAGCTGGCGGGGGAGGGAAGGAGAGACCCAGTACTTC
CASSWRGREGETQYF
>.|TRBV7-9|TRBJ2-3|.
TGTGCCAGCAGCTCCCTTGGATGGGGAGGAACAGATACGCAGTATTTT
CASSSLGWGGTDTQYF
>.|TRBV19|TRBJ1-3|.
TGTGCCACCGACCCCGGACGGTACTCTGGAAACACCATATATTTT
CATDPGRYSGNTIYF
>.|TRBV6-5|TRBJ2-5|.
TGTGCCAGCAGTTTGGGAGGCAGGGGGCAAGAGACCCAGTACTTC
CASSLGGRGQETQYF
>.|TRBV19|TRBJ2-1|.
TGTGCCAGTAGAGGCCCCTACAATGAGCAGTTCTTC
CASRGPYNEQFF